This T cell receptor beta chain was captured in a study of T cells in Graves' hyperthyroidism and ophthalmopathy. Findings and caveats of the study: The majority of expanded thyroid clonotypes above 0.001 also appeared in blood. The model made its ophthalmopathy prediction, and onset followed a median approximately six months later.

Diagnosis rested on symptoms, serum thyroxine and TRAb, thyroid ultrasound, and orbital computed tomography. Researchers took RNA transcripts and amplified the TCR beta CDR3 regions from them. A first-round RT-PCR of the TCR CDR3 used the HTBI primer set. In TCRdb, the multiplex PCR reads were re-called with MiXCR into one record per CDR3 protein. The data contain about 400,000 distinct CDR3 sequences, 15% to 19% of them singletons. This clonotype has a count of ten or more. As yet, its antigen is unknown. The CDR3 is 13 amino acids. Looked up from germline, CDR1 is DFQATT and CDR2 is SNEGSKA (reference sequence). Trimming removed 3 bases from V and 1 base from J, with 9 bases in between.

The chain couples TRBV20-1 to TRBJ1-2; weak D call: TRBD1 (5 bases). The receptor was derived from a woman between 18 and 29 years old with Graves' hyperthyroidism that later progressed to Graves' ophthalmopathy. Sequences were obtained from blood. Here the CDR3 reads CSASLGGNYGYTF. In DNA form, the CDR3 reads TGCAGTGCTAGTTTGGGGGGTAACTATGGCTACACCTTC.